A single sample is the source of the 6 T cell receptor beta chains below, sequenced in a study of identifying expanded T cells in peripheral blood. The method was immunoSEQ multiplex PCR; TCRdb's version includes in-frame clones alone and lacks a portion of them. The sample shows roughly 100,000 clones, approximately 90% of them seen only once. Specimen: blood. The receptors come from a person aged 18-70 years in good health.

The DNA for the CDR3 is TGTGCCAGCAGCCCTGGGACAGGGGGCTACGAGCAGTACTTC. Its protein product is CASSPGTGGYEQYF. This chain links TRBV7-2 with TRBJ2-7, with TRBD1 identical over 11 bases. The V and J ends lost 5 bases and 3 bases, in that order; junction bases with no gene match: 3. The CDR3 runs to 14 residues. The germline gives CDR1 SGHTA, CDR2 FQGNSA.

This chain joins TRBV4-3 and TRBJ1-4, with D tentatively TRBD1 (5 bases). CDR1 LGHNA and CDR2 YSLEER come from the germline V gene. This CDR3 has 15 amino acids. Trimming took 0 bases from V and 7 from J, leaving 12 bases between them. CDR3 sequence reads: CASSQESVGGEKLFF. In DNA, the CDR3 is TGCGCCAGCAGCCAAGAATCGGTCGGGGGTGAAAAACTGTTTTTT.

V gene TRBV11-3 combines with J gene TRBJ1-1; D is ambiguous. The CDR3 covers 13 residues. Germline lookup yields CDR1 SGHNT and CDR2 YENEEA. With 5 bases removed from V and 0 bases from J, the gap between germline ends came to 7 bases. CDR3: CASSAQMNTEAFF. CDR3 nucleotide sequence: TGTGCCAGCAGCGCCCAGATGAACACTGAAGCTTTCTTT.

CDR3 DNA: TGTGCCAGCAGTGAATCCTGGACGCTCGAGCAGTACTTC. Amino acids: CASSESWTLEQYF. The chain links TRBV2 to TRBJ2-7; the D is unclear. Germline V gene data show CDR1 as SNHLY and CDR2 as FYNNEI. Between the trimmed V and J ends, which lost 2 bases and 6 bases, there was a span of 11 bases. The CDR3 sequence is 13 residues long.

V usage is TRBV7-8 and J usage is TRBJ2-5; 7 bases are shared with TRBD1. Germline V gene sequence: CDR1 SGHVS, CDR2 FQNEAQ. The CDR3 totals 14 residues. V was clipped by 4 bases and J by 2 bases; unmatched bases: 4. CDR3 loop: CASSYRTGQETQYF. CDR3 nucleotide sequence: TGTGCCAGCAGCTACAGGACAGGACAAGAGACCCAGTACTTC.

The chain recombines TRBV4-1 with TRBJ2-5; TRBD1 aligns across 7 bases. The CDR3 is 17 residues long. Germline V gives CDR1 MGHRA, CDR2 YSYEKL. V was clipped by 1 base and J by 5 bases; unmatched bases: 13. The DNA of the CDR3 is TGCGCCAGCAGCCAAGTTTTTTACAGGGGCCCTGGGGAGACCCAGTACTTC. Amino acids: CASSQVFYRGPGETQYF.